Each of the 13 T cell receptor beta chains below was sequenced from the same sample in a study of cytomegalovirus exposure and HLA in healthy donors. The study ran its PCR with 60 Vbeta and 13 Jbeta primers. Clones were read by immunoSEQ multiplex PCR, and TCRdb kept only the in-frame ones, dropping some. Counted here are about 150,000 clones, 85% occurring once; the ten biggest clones make up roughly 2.3%. The sequencing input was PBMCs. All receptors derive from a woman aged 18-30 years in good health and CMV-seronegative.

V is TRBV27 and J is TRBJ2-3, with 8 nucleotides matching TRBD2. This CDR3 contains 16 residues. V dropped 5 bases and J dropped 6; count of bases not matched to a gene: 13. The germline V gene encodes CDR1 MNHEY and CDR2 SMNVEV (reference sequence). CDR3 DNA: TGTGCCAGCAGTCGCACCCAGCGGGAGTTAGGGGATACGCAGTATTTT. As protein: CASSRTQRELGDTQYF.

The chain combines TRBV13 with TRBJ2-1; 9 nucleotides align to TRBD2. The CDR3 is 15 residues long. CDR1 and CDR2 (germline): PRHDT, FYEKMQ (reference sequence). The trim removed 4 bases at V and 7 bases at J, leaving 8 bases unmatched. The CDR3 protein is CASSSRVAGVNEQFF. The CDR3 DNA is TGTGCCAGCAGCTCCCGGGTAGCGGGAGTAAATGAGCAGTTCTTC. Full variable domain (remainder filled in from reference TRBV13 and TRBJ2-1): AAGVIQSPRHLIKEKRETATLKCYPIPRHDTVYWYQQGPGQDPQFLISFYEKMQSDKGSIPDRFSAQQFSDYHSELNMSSLELGDSALYFCASSSRVAGVNEQFFGPGTRLTVL.

This clone was detected only a few times. V usage is TRBV7-3 and J usage is TRBJ2-1; TRBD2 agrees at 7 bases. CDR1 is SGHTA, CDR2 FQGTGA, per germline. With 5 bases clipped from V and 9 bases from J, the junction kept 7 bases outside the gene matches. The CDR3 is 13 residues long. As DNA, the CDR3 is TGTGCCAGCAGCCCCGGGACTACGGGTGAGCAGTTCTTC. It yields the protein CASSPGTTGEQFF.

The chain uses TRBV6-6 and TRBJ1-2; D is perhaps TRBD1 (6 bases). The CDR3 contains 12 residues. CDR1 MNHNY and CDR2 SVGAGI come from the germline V gene (reference sequence). The V end lost 4 bases, the J end lost 8 bases, and 11 bases lay between the germline ends. CDR3 protein: CASSSTGYGYTF. CDR3 coding DNA: TGTGCCAGCAGTTCCACAGGGTACGGCTACACCTTC.

Comment on this clone: The sample has other DNA sequences that encode this CDR3 too. J is TRBJ1-3 and V is TRBV5-4, with TRBD1 identical over 7 bases. The ends lost 1 base at V and 2 bases at J; junction bases unmatched: 6. The CDR3 consists of 16 residues. Germline-derived CDR1 and CDR2 are SGHNT and YYREEE (reference sequence). This CDR3 reads CASSLNLGTAGNTIYF. CDR3 sequence (DNA): TGTGCCAGCAGCTTGAACCTGGGGACAGCTGGAAACACCATATATTTT.

This clone was counted only a few times. CDR3 coding DNA: TGTGCCAGTAGTACACGCCCAGGGGGTTGGCAGTTCTTC. Amino acid sequence: CASSTRPGGWQFF. This chain links TRBV19 with TRBJ2-1, with 7 bases fitting TRBD1. This CDR3 is built from 13 residues. The trim removed 4 bases at V and 12 bases at J, leaving 9 bases unmatched. In germline, CDR1 is LNHDA, CDR2 SQIVND (reference sequence). Based on the CDR3 plus reference TRBV19 and TRBJ2-1, the full variable domain is DGGITQSPKYLFRKEGQNVTLSCEQNLNHDAMYWYRQDPGQGLRLIYYSQIVNDFQKGDIAEGYSVSREKKESFPLTVTSAQKNPTAFYLCASSTRPGGWQFFGPGTRLTVL.

This clone was observed a handful of times. This sequence joins TRBV7-2 and TRBJ1-4; 8 nucleotides align to TRBD1. The CDR3 loop spans 17 amino acids. The germline gives CDR1 SGHTA, CDR2 FQGNSA. J gave up 2 bases and V 0 bases, and 5 bases lay outside the gene matches. Here the CDR3 reads CASSLAGRGLTNEKLFF. For the CDR3, the DNA is TGTGCCAGCAGCTTAGCGGGCAGGGGGCTTACTAATGAAAAACTGTTTTTT.

The V gene is TRBV7-2, the J gene TRBJ1-3, with a possible D match to TRBD1 (5 bases). The CDR3 has 16 amino acids. Between the trimmed V and J ends, which lost 4 bases and 0 bases, there was a span of 13 bases. From germline, CDR1 is SGHTA and CDR2 FQGNSA. The CDR3 DNA is TGTGCCAGCAGCTATGGAGGGGCAGTCTCTGGAAACACCATATATTTT. It is translated as CASSYGGAVSGNTIYF.

The gene calls are TRBV7-2 and TRBJ2-2; 12 nucleotides match TRBD2. The CDR3 sequence is 18 residues long. Germline CDR1 is SGHTA and CDR2 is FQGNSA. V shed 5 bases and J 4 bases; nucleotides not matched to a gene: 11. CDR3 coding DNA: TGTGCCAGCAGCCCCTCCCTGACTAGCGGGAGTCCCACCGGGGAGCTGTTTTTT. This sequence encodes CASSPSLTSGSPTGELFF.

As concerns this clone: Germline is not matched at one junction end, which may reflect a read error. This sequence joins TRBV10-3 and TRBJ2-1; 10 nucleotides line up with TRBD2. The CDR3 extends over 14 amino acids. CDR1 and CDR2 (germline): ENHRY, SYGVKD. The CDR3 loop is CAIQAGGSYNGQFF. The CDR3 region has the DNA TGTGCCATCCAAGCGGGAGGGTCCTACAATGGGCAGTTCTTC.

The genes are TRBV10-2 and TRBJ2-1, with TRBD1 matching over 7 bases. Germline trimming cut 10 bases from V and 8 bases from J; bases unmatched to any gene: 11. The CDR3 is 13 residues long. The germline V gene encodes CDR1 WSHSY and CDR2 SAAADI. In nucleotides, the CDR3 is TGCGCCACCACAATCGACAGGGCGGATGAGCAGTTCTTC. It encodes CATTIDRADEQFF.

The chain combines TRBV15 with TRBJ2-5; the match to TRBD1 covers 9 bases. Losses at the gene ends were 5 bases for V and 1 base for J; bases not matched to a gene: 5. This CDR3 is built from 15 residues. Germline V gene data show CDR1 as LNHNV and CDR2 as YYDKDF (reference sequence). Here the CDR3 reads CATSVRQGGQETQYF. The CDR3 DNA reads as TGTGCCACCAGCGTTCGACAGGGGGGCCAAGAGACCCAGTACTTC.

The chain couples TRBV7-6 to TRBJ1-3, with D unclear. Germline V gene data show CDR1 as SGHVS and CDR2 as FNYEAQ. There are 15 residues in the CDR3. Trimming took off 5 bases at V and 2 bases at J, with 13 bases between the two ends. The CDR3 sequence is CASSPNRETGNTIYF. CDR3 nucleotides: TGTGCCAGCAGCCCCAATCGGGAAACTGGAAACACCATATATTTT.